The entry below describes one T cell receptor beta chain. The germline gene is not matched at one end of the junction; a read error may be the cause. The data belong to a study of cytomegalovirus exposure and HLA in healthy donors. Vbeta (60) and Jbeta (13) primers were used in the PCR. Assay: immunoSEQ multiplex PCR; the TCRdb copy retains only in-frame clones and omits some. The sample holds 90,000 or so clones, roughly 67% seen once. This CDR3 is 14 amino acids long. Germline V gives CDR1 MNHNS, CDR2 SASEGT. J is TRBJ2-1 and V is TRBV6-1; possible D gene TRBD2, 5 bases. This receptor was taken from a boy younger than 18 in good health and CMV-seropositive. Source material: PBMCs. CDR3 amino acids: CASTRTLDYNEQFF. As DNA, the CDR3 is TGCGCCAGCACTAGAACCCTGGACTACAATGAGCAGTTCTTC.